The text below deals with one T cell receptor beta chain. Measured with immunoSEQ multiplex PCR; TCRdb has only the in-frame clones, and not every one. The table records 130,000 to 150,000 clones, more than 70% of them present only once. The data stem from a study of blood T cell repertoires in COVID-19. Across the study: PBMCs, B-cell-depleted T cells, or T cells were the source of the cDNA or gDNA that made up the material.

J lost 0 bases, V lost 1 base, and 13 bases had no gene match. The CDR3 length is 19 residues. Germline CDR1 reads SEHNR; CDR2 reads FQNEAQ (reference sequence). The rearrangement links TRBV7-9 to TRBJ1-2, with 8 positions matching TRBD1. Sequenced: peripheral blood. The TCR sequence derives from a man aged 55-75 years with active or convalescent COVID-19. The CDR3 sequence: CASSLETGAIPFANYGYTF. Here the CDR3 DNA reads TGTGCCAGCAGCTTAGAGACAGGGGCCATCCCTTTCGCTAACTATGGCTACACCTTC.